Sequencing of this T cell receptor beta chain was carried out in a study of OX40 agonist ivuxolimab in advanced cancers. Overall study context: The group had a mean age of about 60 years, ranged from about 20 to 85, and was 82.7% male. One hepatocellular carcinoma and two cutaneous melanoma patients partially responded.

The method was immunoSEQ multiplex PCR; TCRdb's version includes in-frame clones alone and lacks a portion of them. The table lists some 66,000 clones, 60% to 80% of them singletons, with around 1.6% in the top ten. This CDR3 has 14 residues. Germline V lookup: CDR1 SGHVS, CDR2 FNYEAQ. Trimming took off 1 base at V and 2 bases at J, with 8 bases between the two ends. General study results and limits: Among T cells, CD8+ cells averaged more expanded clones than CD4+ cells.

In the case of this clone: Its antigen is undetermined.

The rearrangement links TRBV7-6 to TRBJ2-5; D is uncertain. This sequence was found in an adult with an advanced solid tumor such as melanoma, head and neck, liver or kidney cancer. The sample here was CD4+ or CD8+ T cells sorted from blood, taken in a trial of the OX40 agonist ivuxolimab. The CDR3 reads CASSLGTRQETQYF. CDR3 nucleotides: TGTGCCAGCAGCTTAGGTACGCGGCAAGAGACCCAGTACTTC.